This T cell receptor (beta chain) was observed in a study of blood T cells in healthy people across ages (dated by TCRdb to between 2015 and 2016). General notes on the study: Template switching captured roughly one uniquely barcoded TCR beta cDNA molecule per two T cells in model experiments. To track age-related changes in TCR beta repertoire diversity, the study relied on deep sequencing normalized with unique cDNA molecular identifiers. The donors were split into four age groups: young (average about 16 years), middle-aged (more than 35), aged (62) and long-lived (about 74). To avoid experimental bias, donors of different ages were randomly spread across the sequencing lanes. Using the same blood draw, the study looked at two additional independent replicas of 1 million unique cDNA reads for two donors, one aged 18 to 30 and the other aged 80 or older. Study-wide conclusions, independent of this receptor: Because donor CMV infection status was unknown, age-related changes in expanded clonotypes were potentially confounded. As age increased, observed TCR beta diversity per million T cells dropped in a roughly linear way, and a significant reduction was already evident by age 40. Conclusive comparison of naive and antigen-experienced compartments was prevented by the profiling of bulk unsorted PBMCs. Estimates of total diversity from one million sequenced T cells were regarded as lower bounds and underestimates. There was a strong correlation between observed TCR beta diversity and the percentage of naive T cells measured by flow cytometry. The long-lived group showed more naive CD4+ T cells, fewer expanded clones and increased TCR diversity than the aged group, suggesting age selection.

A remark on this clonotype: The target of this receptor is not known. Base qualities are not recorded, but no much larger clone differs from it by a single base.

In the germline V gene, CDR1 corresponds to SGHRS and CDR2 to YFSETQ. The CDR3 has 15 amino acids, counting the end cysteine and phenylalanine. Solely the CDR3 DNA is kept, with 45 bases framed from the first base. V is pared back by 1 base and J by 9 bases, with 17 bases lying between the germline termini. The donors were 40 or so Caucasian individuals from Russia, aged 6 to 90 years, who were systemically healthy. Around 9.7 milliliters of peripheral blood were collected from each donor into EDTA-treated Vacutainer tubes. PBMCs were isolated by Ficoll-Paque density-gradient centrifugation, with at least 6.5 million obtained per sample. Total RNA was extracted from PBMCs with Trizol reagent, with at least 5 micrograms obtained per sample. The percentages of naive CD45RAhigh/CD27high T cells were determined by flow cytometry on a PBMC aliquot from every donor. Library method: 5' RACE. Sequencing was performed on an Illumina HiSeq 2500. A second 7 to 11 cycle PCR used a sample-barcoded 5' primer and a J-beta primer mix. A unique molecular identifier was introduced onto each TCR beta cDNA molecule by a template-switch 5' adaptor carrying 12 random nucleotides. Each sample yielded at least 3 million CDR3-containing paired-end reads. First-strand cDNA was synthesized from all RNA with the Mint cDNA synthesis kit, primed by a TRBC-specific oligonucleotide. Following uracil-DNA glycosylase treatment, a first 18-cycle PCR with universal primers M1SS and BC2_uni_R was performed on all cDNA. Under the source paper's analysis protocol: Normalization of each sample was performed by random selection of 1 million high-quality reads, each carrying a distinct molecular identifier. Reads sharing molecular identifiers were discarded rather than binned into consensus sequences. MiTCR, run with a Q25 quality threshold and the strictest error-elimination algorithm, handled CDR3 identification, clonotype clustering and error correction. A nonparametric unseen species model using Euler transformation provided a lower-bound estimate of total TCR beta diversity. The raw public data were reprocessed by TCRdb itself: fastp quality trimming at Q25, MiXCR clonotype calling, in-frame beta chains only. Every distinct CDR3 protein forms one entry, paired with its most common genes and DNA. The authors' filters were not applied to this entry. The sample profile shows about 1.7 million distinct CDR3 sequences; 28% of them were found once. More than 6% of the sample comes from the top ten.

Input material: blood. The sequence derives from a woman aged 25 to 45 in good health. The chain is made from TRBV5-1 and TRBJ2-1; TRBD2 could be the D gene, as 6 bases match. The CDR3 protein is CASSLYNPGEGEQFF. The DNA sequence is TGCGCCAGCAGCTTGTATAATCCGGGAGAGGGTGAGCAGTTCTTC.